A selection of T cell receptor beta chains follows, all from one sample in a study of cytomegalovirus exposure and HLA in healthy donors. Produced via immunoSEQ multiplex PCR; TCRdb's table is partial and in-frame only. The table includes 60,000 or so clones, about three quarters detected once. The sample comprised PBMCs. The receptor source for this set is a man aged 45-60 years in good health and CMV-seropositive. Each CDR3 is given with its conserved first and last residue. The order of the fields is J gene, clone size, V gene, CDR3 protein. For some rows the clone size is stated as once, few or many, or as a class when expanded; others skip it.

j_call: TRBJ2-7; clone_size: few; v_call: TRBV14; cdr3_aa: CASSLTTGGEQYF
j_call: TRBJ2-3; clone_size: NA; v_call: TRBV5-1; cdr3_aa: CASSLSGSAGGRTDTQYF
j_call: TRBJ2-1; clone_size: NA; v_call: TRBV4-1; cdr3_aa: CASSQVEGNEQFF
j_call: TRBJ2-5; clone_size: NA; v_call: TRBV25-1; cdr3_aa: CASSESGTVQETQYF
j_call: TRBJ1-1; clone_size: NA; v_call: TRBV7-2; cdr3_aa: CASSLKHQNTEAFF
j_call: TRBJ2-3; clone_size: NA; v_call: TRBV29-1; cdr3_aa: CSAAGGADTQYF
j_call: TRBJ2-3; clone_size: NA; v_call: TRBV6-5; cdr3_aa: CASSVGRKDTQYF
j_call: TRBJ1-1; clone_size: NA; v_call: TRBV18; cdr3_aa: CASSPGTKGEAFF
j_call: TRBJ2-1; clone_size: NA; v_call: TRBV7-3; cdr3_aa: CASSFRDRGQRQFF
j_call: TRBJ2-3; clone_size: NA; v_call: TRBV6-4; cdr3_aa: CASSDLGGGSTDTQYF
j_call: TRBJ2-1; clone_size: few; v_call: TRBV27; cdr3_aa: CASSIRLAGGSYNEQFF
j_call: TRBJ2-1; clone_size: NA; v_call: TRBV4-2; cdr3_aa: CASSQSLVDNEQFF
j_call: TRBJ1-1; clone_size: NA; v_call: TRBV19; cdr3_aa: CASSTSTNDRSAEAFF
j_call: TRBJ1-2; clone_size: few; v_call: TRBV7-9; cdr3_aa: CASSPFKELYGYTF
j_call: TRBJ1-2; clone_size: NA; v_call: TRBV27; cdr3_aa: CASTPFPGTGVYGYTF
j_call: TRBJ2-7; clone_size: NA; v_call: TRBV10-1; cdr3_aa: CASSGPGTGVYEQYF
j_call: TRBJ2-7; clone_size: NA; v_call: TRBV30; cdr3_aa: CAWSVPTTGALYEQYF
j_call: TRBJ2-7; clone_size: NA; v_call: TRBV27; cdr3_aa: CASSLTGLAGDHRYEQYF
j_call: TRBJ2-1; clone_size: once; v_call: TRBV7-3; cdr3_aa: CASSPRLAGDNEQFF
j_call: TRBJ2-7; clone_size: NA; v_call: TRBV5-1; cdr3_aa: CASRGAGLSYEQYF
j_call: TRBJ2-6; clone_size: NA; v_call: TRBV29-1; cdr3_aa: CSVGGVVGGSGANVLTF
j_call: TRBJ1-5; clone_size: few; v_call: TRBV2; cdr3_aa: CASLMDSSSNQPQHF
j_call: TRBJ2-5; clone_size: few; v_call: TRBV5-1; cdr3_aa: CASFRTAEETQYF
j_call: TRBJ2-3; clone_size: few; v_call: TRBV4-1; cdr3_aa: CAVRDREDTQYF
j_call: TRBJ2-3; clone_size: few; v_call: TRBV4-3; cdr3_aa: CASSQDSTATDTQYF
j_call: TRBJ2-3; clone_size: NA; v_call: TRBV5-6; cdr3_aa: CASSSEVCCGLTDTQYF
j_call: TRBJ1-1; clone_size: NA; v_call: TRBV6-1; cdr3_aa: CASRGTGSGAAFF
j_call: TRBJ1-5; clone_size: NA; v_call: TRBV5-1; cdr3_aa: CASSLGVAGQPQHF
j_call: TRBJ2-2; clone_size: NA; v_call: TRBV19; cdr3_aa: CASSKRGRVGELFF